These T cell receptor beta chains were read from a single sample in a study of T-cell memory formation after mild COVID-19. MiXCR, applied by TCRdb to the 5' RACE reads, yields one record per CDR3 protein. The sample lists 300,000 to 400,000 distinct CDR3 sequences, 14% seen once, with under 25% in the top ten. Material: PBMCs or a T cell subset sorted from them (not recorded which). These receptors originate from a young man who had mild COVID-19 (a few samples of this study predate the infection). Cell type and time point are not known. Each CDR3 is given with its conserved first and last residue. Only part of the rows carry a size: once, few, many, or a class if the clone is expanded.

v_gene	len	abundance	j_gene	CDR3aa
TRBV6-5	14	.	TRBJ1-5	CASSYSSHNQPQHF
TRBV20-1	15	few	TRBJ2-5	CSASQSGAVQETQYF
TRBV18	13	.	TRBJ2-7	CASSPAFSYEQYF
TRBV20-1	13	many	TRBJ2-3	CSARDPRGDTQYF
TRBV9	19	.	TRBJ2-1	CASSHHLGTSSSSYNEQFF
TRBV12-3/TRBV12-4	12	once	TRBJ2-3	CACNSAGDTQYF
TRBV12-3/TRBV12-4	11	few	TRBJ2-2	CASSLNGELFF
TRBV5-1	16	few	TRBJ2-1	CASSVTGTSGLNEQFF
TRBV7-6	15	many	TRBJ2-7	CASSRRQGDSYEQYF
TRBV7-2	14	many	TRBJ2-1	CASSSSRGRNEQFF
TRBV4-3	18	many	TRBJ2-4	CASSQARTGGWSKNIQYF
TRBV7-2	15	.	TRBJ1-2	CASSLRAPPNYGYTF
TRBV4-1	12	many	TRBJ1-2	CASSHLGGGYTF
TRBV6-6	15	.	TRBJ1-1	CASSPVGATLREAFF
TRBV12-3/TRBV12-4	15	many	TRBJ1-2	CASSSRPGQLIGYTF
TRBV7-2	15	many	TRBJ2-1	CASSPPPGSYNEQFF
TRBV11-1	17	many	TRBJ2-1	CASSLSPSAALYNEQFF
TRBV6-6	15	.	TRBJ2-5	CASSYSGGRQETQYF